These 26 T cell receptor beta chains share one sample of origin, sequenced in a study of tumor-infiltrating lymphocytes in glioblastoma multiforme. TCRB libraries came from RNA via three nested multiplex PCR rounds. TCRdb independently ran MiXCR on the multiplex PCR reads; one entry per CDR3 protein. The sample has around 15,000 distinct CDR3 sequences, roughly 73% seen once. The specimen sequenced was brain tumor tissue. These receptors all stem from a male donor with glioblastoma.

Turning to this clonotype: The conserved phenylalanine or tryptophan is not found at the CDR3 terminus, so this likely reflects a read error. The V and J genes are TRBV10-3 and TRBJ2-1, with TRBD2 matching 7 bases. Looked up from germline, CDR1 is ENHRY and CDR2 is SYGVKD. This CDR3 is 16 amino acids long. The CDR3 nucleotides are TGTGCCATCAGTGAGTGGGACTACATGTCCTATAATGAGCAGTTCCTC. It is translated as CAISEWDYMSYNEQFL.

Comments on this clonotype: The conserved phenylalanine or tryptophan normally closing the CDR3 is absent here, so this likely arose from a read error. This chain links TRBV20-1 with TRBJ1-1; D remains unclear. This CDR3 is built from 12 residues. CDR1 is DFQATT and CDR2 is SNEGSKA in the germline V gene (reference sequence). As DNA, the CDR3 is TGCAGTGCTAAAGGGCTGGGCACTGAGGCTTTCATT. It translates to CSAKGLGTEAFI.

The chain joins TRBV4-1 to TRBJ2-1; the D call may be TRBD1 or TRBD2 (7 bases each). Deletions cut 5 bases from V and 2 bases from J, with 19 bases between. Germline assignment: CDR1 MGHRA and CDR2 YSYEKL. The CDR3 loop spans 17 amino acids. DNA of the CDR3: TGCGCCAGCAGCATCCAGGGGGGGCGGGCGCCCTACAATGAGCAGTTCTTC. Translating gives CASSIQGGRAPYNEQFF.

The V gene is TRBV10-3, the J gene TRBJ2-1; no reliable D call. Trimming took off 6 bases at V and 9 bases at J, with 21 bases between the two ends. The CDR3 covers 15 residues. Germline assignment: CDR1 ENHRY and CDR2 SYGVKD. CDR3 sequence: CAIRNRVSGSGEQFF. The CDR3 coding sequence is TGTGCCATCAGGAACCGGGTATCTGGTAGTGGTGAGCAGTTCTTC.

Concerning this clonotype itself: A read error may account for a junction end that differs from germline. CDR3 coding DNA: TGTCCCAGCAGCGATTATCGGGACCTATCTTACGAGCAGTACTTC. Encoded protein: CPSSDYRDLSYEQYF. The V call is TRBV11-2, the J call TRBJ2-7; D assignment may be TRBD1 or TRBD2 (5 bases each). The CDR3 runs 15 residues. Looked up from germline, CDR1 is SGHAT and CDR2 is FQNNGV.

A word on this clonotype: The CDR3 does not close with the conserved phenylalanine or tryptophan, likely indicating a read error. The rearrangement links TRBV11-2 to TRBJ2-2; TRBD1 matches 7 bases. The CDR3 spans 16 residues. Germline V gives CDR1 SGHAT, CDR2 FQNNGV. The CDR3 region is CASTPRQGDGTGELFY. The CDR3 DNA reads TGCGCCAGTACCCCCCGACAGGGCGATGGCACCGGGGAGCTGTTTTAT.

Comment on this clonotype: This may stem from a read error, because a much larger clone lies one nucleotide away. The V gene is TRBV5-6, the J gene TRBJ2-1; 7 bases map to TRBD1. The CDR3 extends over 15 amino acids. The germline V gene encodes CDR1 SGHDT and CDR2 YYEEEE. The CDR3 here is CASGLGQSSYNEQFF. The CDR3 bases are TGTGCCAGCGGCTTGGGACAGAGCTCCTACAATGAGCAGTTCTTC.

By sample share, this clonotype is medium-sized. V gene TRBV25-1 combines with J gene TRBJ2-7, with 9 bases lining up with TRBD1. The CDR3 extends over 16 amino acids. V lost 3 bases and J lost 0; bases outside the gene matches: 6. CDR1 is MGHDK and CDR2 is SYGVNS in the germline V gene. CDR3 region: CASSDPPGQGSYEQYF. The CDR3 DNA reads as TGTGCCAGCAGTGACCCCCCGGGACAGGGCTCCTACGAGCAGTACTTC.

The chain is built from TRBV20-1 and TRBJ2-7, with TRBD2 matching 7 bases. Germline-derived CDR1 and CDR2 are DFQATT and SNEGSKA (reference sequence). J lost 3 bases, V lost 4 bases, and 3 bases had no gene match. There are 12 residues in the CDR3. The DNA of the CDR3 is TGCAGTGCTACTACGGGGGGCTACGAGCAGTACTTC. The encoded protein is CSATTGGYEQYF.

The chain employs TRBV6-5 and TRBJ2-2; possible D gene TRBD2, 6 bases. Germline V CDR1 and CDR2: MNHEY, SVGAGI. Deletions cut 2 bases from V and 2 bases from J, with 18 bases between. The CDR3 totals 18 residues. CDR3 in amino acids: CASSYPPGGEVNTGELFF. The CDR3 DNA is TGTGCCAGCAGTTACCCCCCCGGAGGGGAGGTTAACACCGGGGAGCTGTTTTTT.

The rearrangement joins TRBV20-1 to TRBJ1-1; no clear D gene. This CDR3 spans 11 amino acids. Per the germline V gene, CDR1 is DFQATT and CDR2 is SNEGSKA (reference sequence). Trimming removed 3 bases from V and 3 bases from J, with 5 bases in between. The CDR3 here is CSASGYTEAFF. In DNA form, the CDR3 reads TGCAGTGCTAGTGGCTACACTGAAGCTTTCTTT.

The rearrangement uses TRBV11-2 and TRBJ2-3, with TRBD2 matching over 8 bases. V was pared by 5 bases and J by 8 bases, with 9 bases of the junction left unmatched. Germline values: CDR1 SGHAT, CDR2 FQNNGV. The CDR3 extends over 14 amino acids. The DNA of the CDR3 is TGTGCCAGCAGCCTACCAGCGGGGGAAGGTACGCAGTATTTT. This codes for CASSLPAGEGTQYF. The full variable domain, completed using reference TRBV11-2 and TRBJ2-3, is EAGVAQSPRYKIIEKRQSVAFWCNPISGHATLYWYQQILGQGPKLLIQFQNNGVVDDSQLPKDRFSAERLKGVDSTLKIQPAKLEDSAVYLCASSLPAGEGTQYFGPGTRLTVL.

This clonotype was counted at least ten times. The V call is TRBV11-2, the J call TRBJ2-5; 7 nucleotides line up with TRBD2. This CDR3 contains 16 residues. The germline V gene encodes CDR1 SGHAT and CDR2 FQNNGV. Trimming cost V 1 base and J 2 bases; bases outside gene matches: 7. The CDR3 sequence: CASSLAGRGGQETQYF. Here the CDR3 DNA reads TGTGCCAGCAGCTTAGCGGGGAGGGGCGGGCAAGAGACCCAGTACTTC.

This clonotype was found once. Here the CDR3 omits its conserved ending phenylalanine or tryptophan, so a read error is the likely source. The rearrangement joins TRBV12-3 or TRBV12-4 to TRBJ2-3, with 10 bases aligning to TRBD2. The CDR3 consists of 18 residues. J lost 5 bases, V lost 6 bases, and 17 bases had no gene match. The CDR3 sequence: CASRTVLAGGKRRDTQYL. CDR3 DNA: TGTGCCAGCAGAACCGTATTAGCGGGAGGCAAAAGGCGAGATACGCAGTATTTA.

About this clonotype itself: One end of the junction fails to match germline, which may point to a read error. The rearrangement uses TRBV11-1 and TRBJ2-2; D possibly corresponds to TRBD1 (5 bases). Germline values: CDR1 SGHAT, CDR2 FQDESV (reference sequence). The CDR3 has 15 residues. CDR3 sequence reads: CASSLIATDTGKLFF. In DNA form, the CDR3 reads TGTGCCAGTAGCTTGATTGCGACGGACACCGGCAAGCTGTTTTTT. Combining the CDR3 with reference TRBV11-1 and TRBJ2-2 gives the whole variable domain EAEVAQSPRYKITEKSQAVAFWCDPISGHATLYWYRQILGQGPELLVQFQDESVVDDSQLPKDRFSAERLKGVDSTLKIQPAELGDSAMYLCASSLIATDTGKLFFGEGSRLTVL.

V gene TRBV6-5 combines with J gene TRBJ2-3; D not resolved. This CDR3 spans 11 amino acids. From germline, CDR1 is MNHEY and CDR2 SVGAGI. In nucleotides, the CDR3 is TGTGCATGCACCTACGGGGATACGCAGTATTTT. Translating gives CACTYGDTQYF.

CDR3 region: CSASGTGYGYTF. DNA for the CDR3: TGCAGTGCTAGTGGGACAGGATACGGCTACACCTTC. The chain links TRBV20-1 to TRBJ1-2; 8 bases fit TRBD1. Trimming took 3 bases from V and 8 from J; bases not matched to a gene: 5. The CDR3 covers 12 residues. Germline values: CDR1 DFQATT, CDR2 SNEGSKA (reference sequence).

This clonotype showed up just once. The missing conserved phenylalanine or tryptophan at the end of this CDR3 makes a read error likely. The rearrangement uses TRBV20-1 and TRBJ2-7, with 7 bases aligning to TRBD2. The CDR3 spans 15 residues. Germline lookup yields CDR1 DFQATT and CDR2 SNEGSKA (reference sequence). CDR3 DNA: TGCAGCGCTAGAGGGCTAGCGGTAGGGTTGTACGAGCAGTACCTC. Translated, it gives CSARGLAVGLYEQYL.

The chain couples TRBV6-6 to TRBJ2-1; 7 nucleotides match TRBD1. V gave up 11 bases and J gave up 9 bases; unmatched junction bases: 13. The CDR3 runs to 13 residues. Germline loops: CDR1 MNHNY, CDR2 SVGAGI (reference sequence). Written as DNA, the CDR3 is TGTGCCGGCGGCACACAGGGGACGGGTGAGCAGTTCTTC. Amino acids: CAGGTQGTGEQFF.

Concerning this clonotype: With a much larger clone just one base away, this may be a read error. This chain joins TRBV5-1 and TRBJ2-7; the D gene is possibly TRBD1 (5 bases). Looked up from germline, CDR1 is SGHRS and CDR2 is YFSETQ. Trimming pared 1 base from V and 2 bases from J, leaving 10 bases between. There are 14 residues in the CDR3. CDR3 sequence (DNA): TGCGCCAGCAGCTTGCCCAGGGTGGCCTACGAGCAGTACTTC. It is translated as CASSLPRVAYEQYF.

The chain carries TRBV7-9 and TRBJ1-1; tentatively, D is TRBD1 (5 bases). This CDR3 comprises 15 residues. The germline V and J ends were trimmed by 3 bases and 3 bases, with 14 bases remaining between them. Germline CDR1 is SEHNR and CDR2 is FQNEAQ (reference sequence). DNA of the CDR3: TGTGCCAGCAGCTTCCCGAATCCGGGGCACACTGAAGCTTTCTTT. This gives the protein CASSFPNPGHTEAFF.

The rearrangement joins TRBV12-3 or TRBV12-4 to TRBJ2-7; D is possibly TRBD1 (6 bases). The CDR3 length is 12 residues. With 4 bases removed from V and 6 bases from J, the gap between germline ends came to 10 bases. CDR3 in DNA: TGTGCCAGCAGTTCACAGGGCTCCGAGCAGTACTTC. This translates into CASSSQGSEQYF.

As regards this clonotype: Since no conserved phenylalanine or tryptophan closes the CDR3, a read error is the likely cause. The gene calls are TRBV11-2 and TRBJ2-1; the D is unclear. Germline CDR1 SGHAT, CDR2 FQNNGV. This CDR3 contains 15 residues. The CDR3 region has the DNA TGTGCTAGTAGCCCTGGAGCCTACACCTACAATGAGCAGTTCTTA. Protein product: CASSPGAYTYNEQFL.

About this clonotype itself: A junction boundary mismatches the germline segment, possibly from a read error. The V gene is TRBV11-1, the J gene TRBJ2-2, with D possibly matching TRBD1 (5 bases). The germline gives CDR1 SGHAT, CDR2 FQDESV (reference sequence). CDR3 length: 15 residues. CDR3 DNA sequence: TGCGACAGCAGCTTGATGGCGACGGACACAGAGGAGCTGTTTTTT. Its protein is CDSSLMATDTEELFF.

The table lists this clonotype with a few counts. The junction shows a germline mismatch at one end, possibly a read error. The chain combines TRBV7-9 with TRBJ1-2; no clear D gene. CDR3 length: 13 amino acids. Germline CDR1 and CDR2: SEHNR and FQNEAQ (reference sequence). The CDR3 is CVSSLEGPYGYTF. The CDR3 bases are TGTGTCAGCAGCTTAGAAGGGCCCTATGGTTACACCTTC.

The J gene is TRBJ2-1, the V gene TRBV12-3 or TRBV12-4, with 8 bases lining up with TRBD2. After removal of 10 bases from V and 5 bases from J, the junction contained 10 bases not matched to a gene. CDR3 length: 14 amino acids. In DNA, the CDR3 is TGTGCCAACGCCGTAGCGGGATTCAACAATGAGCAGTTCTTC. Protein sequence: CANAVAGFNNEQFF.